One sample yielded the 21 T cell receptor beta chains listed below, sequenced in a study of OX40 agonist ivuxolimab in advanced cancers. Some clones are missing from TCRdb's copy, which holds only in-frame ones; the method was immunoSEQ multiplex PCR. The sample contains some 96,000 clones, under 95% of which appear only once. Source: CD4+ or CD8+ T cells sorted from blood, taken in a trial of the OX40 agonist ivuxolimab. These receptors were taken from an adult with an advanced solid tumor such as melanoma, head and neck, liver or kidney cancer.

The chain recombines TRBV25-1 with TRBJ1-1; 9 positions match TRBD1. CDR1 is MGHDK, CDR2 SYGVNS, per germline. Trimming at V came to 7 bases and at J to 11 bases, leaving 14 bases not matched to a gene. CDR3 length: 14 residues. The CDR3 reads CASTTSGTGKRAFF. In DNA form, the CDR3 reads TGTGCCAGCACAACCTCCGGGACAGGGAAACGGGCTTTCTTT. Combining the CDR3 with reference TRBV25-1 and TRBJ1-1 gives the whole variable domain EADIYQTPRYLVIGTGKKITLECSQTMGHDKMYWYQQDPGMELHLIHYSYGVNSTEKGDLSSESTVSRIRTEHFPLTLESARPSHTSQYLCASTTSGTGKRAFFGQGTRLTVV.

This clone was seen a single time. V usage is TRBV5-6 and J usage is TRBJ2-1, with 7 bases fitting TRBD1. V shed 3 bases, J shed 4 bases, and the junction held 4 bases outside the gene matches. Germline lookup yields CDR1 SGHDT and CDR2 YYEEEE. This CDR3 has 14 residues. The CDR3 coding sequence is TGTGCCAGCAGCTACCAGGACAGGTACAATGAGCAGTTCTTC. It translates to CASSYQDRYNEQFF.

This clone was observed a single time. The chain joins TRBV7-9 to TRBJ2-1; D unclear. This CDR3 spans 15 amino acids. Trimming pared 5 bases from V and 0 bases from J, leaving 11 bases between. Germline V gene lookup returns CDR1 SEHNR and CDR2 FQNEAQ (reference sequence). The CDR3 here is CASSTTPSSYNEQFF. The DNA of the CDR3 is TGTGCCAGCAGCACGACGCCTAGCTCCTACAATGAGCAGTTCTTC.

The gene calls are TRBV19 and TRBJ2-3; D not resolved. This CDR3 contains 15 residues. V lost 4 bases, J lost 0 bases, and 11 bases lay in between. Germline V gene lookup returns CDR1 LNHDA and CDR2 SQIVND (reference sequence). The CDR3 DNA reads TGTGCCAGTAGTACCGGACGTTCTAGCACAGATACGCAGTATTTT. Protein sequence: CASSTGRSSTDTQYF.

This chain uses TRBV7-8 with TRBJ2-3; 8 bases match TRBD2. The CDR3 covers 18 residues. CDR1 SGHVS and CDR2 FQNEAQ come from the germline V gene. The J segment lost 0 bases and the V segment lost 5 bases, leaving 13 bases of the junction unmatched. CDR3 amino acids: CASSLEYPGRGSTDTQYF. The CDR3 DNA follows: TGTGCCAGCAGCCTAGAATACCCCGGGAGGGGGAGCACAGATACGCAGTATTTT.

The CDR3 spells CASSHGTGYPSGANVLTF. The CDR3 coding sequence is TGTGCCAGCAGCCACGGGACAGGGTATCCCTCTGGGGCCAACGTCCTGACTTTC. The gene calls are TRBV14 and TRBJ2-6; 9 positions match TRBD1. The CDR3 covers 18 residues. V lost 3 bases to trimming and J lost 0 bases; unmatched junction nucleotides: 6. Germline CDR1 reads SGHDN; CDR2 reads FVKESK.

CDR3 region: CAISDGPLTTDTQYF. The DNA for the CDR3 is TGTGCCATCAGTGATGGGCCCCTTACGACAGATACGCAGTATTTT. The chain links TRBV10-3 to TRBJ2-3; D is unclear. This CDR3 has 15 amino acids. CDR1 ENHRY and CDR2 SYGVKD come from the germline V gene. With 3 bases removed from V and 3 bases from J, the gap between germline ends came to 13 bases.

This chain connects TRBV11-2 to TRBJ1-1, with D possibly TRBD1 on 5 matching bases. CDR1 and CDR2 from the germline V gene are SGHAT and FQNNGV. V was pared by 2 bases and J by 5 bases, with 15 bases between. The CDR3 extends over 15 amino acids. CDR3 in amino acids: CASSLSGHQGTEAFF. In DNA form, the CDR3 reads TGTGCCAGCAGCTTATCCGGACACCAAGGGACTGAAGCTTTCTTT.

The rearrangement joins TRBV6-1 to TRBJ1-1; D unclear. V was pared by 9 bases and J by 4 bases, with 15 bases between. The CDR3 contains 13 residues. CDR1 and CDR2 from the germline V gene are MNHNS and SASEGT. The CDR3 nucleotides read TGTGCCAGTACCCCTTCCGGGCGCACTGAAGCTTTCTTT. Its protein product is CASTPSGRTEAFF.

V is TRBV28 and J is TRBJ2-1; TRBD2 might be the D (6 bases). The CDR3 has 17 residues. Per germline, CDR1 MDHEN and CDR2 SYDVKM. Trimming left V 7 bases short and J 1 base short, with 20 bases between. CDR3 loop: CASIRGTWLHSYNEQFF. The CDR3 bases are TGTGCCAGCATACGCGGGACCTGGCTACATTCCTACAATGAGCAGTTCTTC.

The V and J genes are TRBV5-6 and TRBJ2-1; D perhaps matches TRBD1 (6 bases). Trimming pared 0 bases from V and 9 bases from J, leaving 13 bases between. The length of the CDR3 is 14 residues. The germline V gene encodes CDR1 SGHDT and CDR2 YYEEEE. As DNA, the CDR3 is TGTGCCAGCAGCTTGGACAGGGCGAGTAGTGAGCAGTTCTTC. It yields the protein CASSLDRASSEQFF.

This chain uses TRBV7-9 with TRBJ2-3; 11 bases agree with TRBD2. The CDR3 spans 18 residues. The V gene's germline CDR1 is SEHNR and CDR2 FQNEAQ (reference sequence). V lost 3 bases, J lost 4 bases, and 12 bases stayed unmatched. This chain's CDR3 is CASSFFSTSGIGPDTQYF. Written as DNA, the CDR3 is TGTGCCAGCAGCTTTTTTTCGACTAGCGGGATAGGACCAGATACGCAGTATTTT.

The J gene is TRBJ2-5, the V gene TRBV5-1; 7 bases are shared with TRBD2. Germline V CDR1 and CDR2: SGHRS, YFSETQ. Trimming cost V 8 bases and J 5 bases; bases outside gene matches: 9. The CDR3 is 13 amino acids. In DNA form, the CDR3 reads TGCGCCAGTAGATATGAGGGAGGGGAGACCCAGTACTTC. Protein sequence: CASRYEGGETQYF.

CDR3 nucleotides: TGTGCCACCAGCAGACAGGGCTATGAGCAGTTCTTC. This codes for CATSRQGYEQFF. The V and J genes are TRBV15 and TRBJ2-1; tentative D call: TRBD1 (5 bases). V was cut by 2 bases and J by 8 bases, with 7 bases left in between. The CDR3 loop spans 12 amino acids. CDR1 is LNHNV, CDR2 YYDKDF, per germline (reference sequence).

V gene TRBV4-3 combines with J gene TRBJ2-2; D not certain. CDR3 length: 15 amino acids. Trimming took off 1 base at V and 1 base at J, with 7 bases between the two ends. In germline, CDR1 is LGHNA, CDR2 YSLEER. This chain's CDR3 is CASSQVGVNTGELFF. The CDR3 bases are TGCGCCAGCAGCCAAGTTGGCGTGAACACCGGGGAGCTGTTTTTT.

V and J are TRBV18 and TRBJ1-4; tentative D call: TRBD1 (5 bases). V was trimmed by 2 bases and J by 6 bases, leaving 16 bases between them. Germline V gene data show CDR1 as KGHSH and CDR2 as LQKENI. This CDR3 is 16 amino acids long. In nucleotides, the CDR3 is TGTGCCAGCTCACCAAGGCGGGACGGGTCATATGAAAAACTGTTTTTT. It codes for CASSPRRDGSYEKLFF.

The chain uses TRBV13 and TRBJ2-1, with TRBD2 identical over 12 bases. The ends lost 6 bases at V and 6 bases at J; junction bases unmatched: 6. The CDR3 covers 15 residues. The germline gives CDR1 PRHDT, CDR2 FYEKMQ (reference sequence). The CDR3 loop reads CASSPSGRASNEQFF. For the CDR3, the DNA is TGTGCCAGCAGTCCTAGCGGGAGGGCCAGCAATGAGCAGTTCTTC.

The rearrangement uses TRBV4-3 and TRBJ2-1, with TRBD2 identical over 15 bases. V was clipped by 5 bases and J by 5 bases; unmatched bases: 7. The CDR3 sequence is 17 residues long. Per the germline V gene, CDR1 is LGHNA and CDR2 is YSLEER. The DNA of the CDR3 is TGCGCCAGCAGCACTCGGACTAGCGGGAGGGTTCACAATGAGCAGTTCTTC. Encoded protein: CASSTRTSGRVHNEQFF.

This chain uses TRBV27 with TRBJ2-7; TRBD1 aligns across 9 bases. CDR1 MNHEY and CDR2 SMNVEV come from the germline V gene (reference sequence). V lost 6 bases to trimming and J lost 7 bases; unmatched junction nucleotides: 13. This CDR3 contains 15 residues. The CDR3: CASSIRYRGLEEQYF. DNA of the CDR3: TGTGCCAGCAGCATCCGGTACAGGGGGCTCGAGGAGCAGTACTTC.

This clone was seen more than once but under ten times. The chain has TRBV4-3 and TRBJ2-3; 10 bases fit TRBD2. V trimming: 1 base; J trimming: 6 bases; junction bases outside the gene matches: 10. The CDR3 totals 17 residues. CDR1 is LGHNA and CDR2 is YSLEER in the germline V gene. CDR3 sequence reads: CASSQASGTSVRDTQYF. CDR3 in DNA: TGCGCCAGCAGCCAAGCCAGTGGGACTAGCGTCAGGGATACGCAGTATTTT.

The V gene is TRBV28, the J gene TRBJ1-5; 7 nucleotides match TRBD1. The CDR3 has 14 amino acids. V lost 6 bases to trimming and J lost 2 bases; unmatched junction nucleotides: 4. Germline-derived CDR1 and CDR2 are MDHEN and SYDVKM. The CDR3 sequence: CASRTTGGNQPQHF. The DNA for the CDR3 is TGTGCCAGCAGAACCACAGGGGGCAATCAGCCCCAGCATTTT.